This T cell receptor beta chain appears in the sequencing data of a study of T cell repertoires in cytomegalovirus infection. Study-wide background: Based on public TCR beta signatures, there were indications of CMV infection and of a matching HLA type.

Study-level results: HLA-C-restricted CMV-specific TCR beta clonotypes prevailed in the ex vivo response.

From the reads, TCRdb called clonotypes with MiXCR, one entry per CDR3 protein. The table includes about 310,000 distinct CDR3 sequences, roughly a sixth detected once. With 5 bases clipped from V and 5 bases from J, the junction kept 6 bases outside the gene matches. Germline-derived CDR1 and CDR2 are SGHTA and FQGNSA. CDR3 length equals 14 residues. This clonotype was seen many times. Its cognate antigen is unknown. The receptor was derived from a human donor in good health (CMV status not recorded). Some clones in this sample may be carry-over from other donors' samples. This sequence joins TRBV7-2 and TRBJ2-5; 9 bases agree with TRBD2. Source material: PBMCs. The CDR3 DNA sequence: TGTGCCAGCAGCGGCGGGGGGGCCCGGGAGACCCAGTACTTC. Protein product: CASSGGGARETQYF.